This T cell receptor (beta chain) was captured in a study of cytomegalovirus exposure and HLA in healthy donors. Findings and limits, study-wide: Near-uniform donor sequencing depth was presumed by presence/absence analyses.

Germline CDR1 LNHNV, CDR2 YYDKDF (reference sequence). Trimming removed 2 bases from V and 7 bases from J, with 15 bases in between. The CDR3 sequence is 15 residues long. In the PCR, 60 Vbeta and 13 Jbeta primers were used. Sequenced by immunoSEQ multiplex PCR; TCRdb stores in-frame clones only, minus some. The sample yields around 85,000 clones, less than 80% seen once. Comments on this clone: The antigen remains undetermined.

The TCR comes from a man aged 30 to 45 in good health and CMV-seropositive. The chain joins TRBV15 to TRBJ1-5; TRBD1 is a possible D gene (6 bases). The sequenced material came from PBMCs. The DNA for the CDR3 is TGTGCCACCAGCAGATCAACAGGGTGGGGACAGCCCCAGCATTTT. As protein: CATSRSTGWGQPQHF.